This T cell receptor (beta chain) was retrieved from a study of early T cells in non-severe SARS-CoV-2 infection. Overall study: Whole-blood bulk RNA, unsorted, was sequenced, and chains were unpaired.

This clonotype is judged medium-sized. As yet, its antigen is unknown. Individual cDNA molecules received unique molecular identifiers during library preparation. MiXCR, run by TCRdb on the 5' RACE reads, gives a single entry per CDR3 protein. The sample lists about 30,000 distinct CDR3 sequences; approximately 6.3% were seen once. CDR3 length: 13 amino acids. V lost 9 bases and J 2 bases, leaving 11 bases between the germline ends. Germline V gene data show CDR1 as MDHEN and CDR2 as SYDVKM. Study findings and constraints: The matching step, a VDJdb search, favored anti-spike CD8 responses and missed private and CD4 specificities.

This rearrangement joins TRBV28 to TRBJ1-3, with D possibly matching TRBD1 (5 bases). This TCR was sampled from an adult who was a healthcare worker with PCR-confirmed SARS-CoV-2 infection or an uninfected control (not recorded which). Sequenced material: whole blood. CDR3 loop: CARGTDPGNTIYF. The CDR3 DNA reads TGTGCCAGGGGGACGGACCCTGGAAACACCATATATTTT.